These T cell receptor beta chains were read from a single sample in a study of shared clonotypes between healthy human individuals. TCRdb's table, derived via immunoSEQ multiplex PCR, lists solely in-frame clones and lacks some. The sample lists 1,400,000 or so clones, about 98.5% occurring once. The sample comprised naive CD4+ T cells sorted from blood. These receptors originate from a young man in good health. CDR3s include the opening cysteine and the closing phenylalanine or tryptophan. The D gene is left open where the match is weak. Some rows have no size entry. The others give once, few or many, or a class for an expanded clone.

J gene | D gene | clone size | V gene | CDR3 DNA | CDR3 protein
TRBJ2-1 | TRBD2 | . | TRBV9 | TGTGCCAGCAGCGTAGCCCCTAGCGGGGGATACTACAATGAGCAGTTCTTC | CASSVAPSGGYYNEQFF
TRBJ2-5 | TRBD2 | once | TRBV7-9 | TGTGCCAGCAGCTCAAGACTAGCGGGAGGGCCTGGGACCCAGTACTTC | CASSSRLAGGPGTQYF
TRBJ1-5 | TRBD1 | . | TRBV6-5 | TGTGCCAGCAGAGGCGGGACAGGGGGCAGTCAGCCCCAGCATTTT | CASRGGTGGSQPQHF
TRBJ1-2 | TRBD1 | . | TRBV19 | TGTGCCAGTAGTGAAATCGCCGGGACAGCGCACCTAAAGGGCTACACCTTC | CASSEIAGTAHLKGYTF
TRBJ2-1 | TRBD2 | . | TRBV9 | TGTGCCAGCAGCCCAGAGGTCCTAGCGGGACGGGGTGAGCAGTTCTTC | CASSPEVLAGRGEQFF
TRBJ2-3 | TRBD1 | . | TRBV28 | TGTGCCAGCAGGTCACAGGGGGCGACGCAGTATTTT | CASRSQGATQYF
TRBJ1-3 | . | . | TRBV28 | TGTGCCAGCAGTCCCCCCCACCGAAACTCTGGAAACACCATATATTTT | CASSPPHRNSGNTIYF
TRBJ2-2 | TRBD1 | . | TRBV28 | TGTGCCAGCAGTTCCAGCCAGGGGGCATACACCGGGGAGCTGTTTTTT | CASSSSQGAYTGELFF
TRBJ2-1 | . | . | TRBV6-5 | TGTGCCAGCAGGCGGCTCCCTTTGAATGAGCAGTTCTTC | CASRRLPLNEQFF
TRBJ1-5 | . | . | TRBV18 | TGTGCCAGCTCACCACCAGGGCGGGAGTCTAATCAGCCCCAGCATTTT | CASSPPGRESNQPQHF
TRBJ1-3 | TRBD1 | . | TRBV28 | TGTGCCAGCAGCTCCCTAGACAGGGGACTTGACGGAAACACCATATATTTT | CASSSLDRGLDGNTIYF
TRBJ1-3 | . | . | TRBV7-9 | TGTGCCAGCAGCTTGCTCCGACTAGGGGACTCTGGAAACACCATATATTTT | CASSLLRLGDSGNTIYF
TRBJ2-7 | TRBD1 | . | TRBV10-3 | TGTGCCATCAGTCCGGGACAGGGGCGAGAGCAGTACTTC | CAISPGQGREQYF
TRBJ2-7 | TRBD2 | . | TRBV4-1 | TGCGCCAGCAGCCCTACTAGCGGGAGAATCTACGAGCAGTACTTC | CASSPTSGRIYEQYF
TRBJ2-6 | . | . | TRBV5-1 | TGCGCCAGCAAAGACTCTGGGGCCAACGTCCTGACTTTC | CASKDSGANVLTF
TRBJ2-7 | . | . | TRBV7-6 | TGTGCCAGCAGCTTCCTACTAGGCGAGCAGTACTTC | CASSFLLGEQYF
TRBJ2-4 | TRBD1 | . | TRBV10-3 | TGTGCCATCAGTGAGTCTGGGGGACAGGGAACCAAAAACATTCAGTACTTC | CAISESGGQGTKNIQYF